The 20 T cell receptor beta chains reported below all come from one sample, sequenced in a study of cytomegalovirus exposure and HLA in healthy donors. Measured with immunoSEQ multiplex PCR; TCRdb has only the in-frame clones, and not every one. The sample shows 100,000 or so clones, about 90% of them seen only once. The sample comprised PBMCs. These receptors all stem from a man aged 18 to 30 in good health and CMV-seropositive.

The rearrangement joins TRBV7-6 to TRBJ1-2; 9 bases are shared with TRBD1. Germline V gives CDR1 SGHVS, CDR2 FNYEAQ. This CDR3 contains 16 residues. After removal of 2 bases from V and 7 bases from J, the junction contained 11 bases not matched to a gene. For the CDR3, the DNA is TGTGCCAGCAGCTTAAATCCCGGGACAGGGAAAGGTGGCTACACCTTC. It specifies CASSLNPGTGKGGYTF.

This chain uses TRBV6-5 with TRBJ2-3, with D unclear. With 0 bases removed from V and 1 base from J, the gap between germline ends came to 5 bases. Germline-derived CDR1 and CDR2 are MNHEY and SVGAGI. The CDR3 has 14 residues. The CDR3 DNA is TGTGCCAGCAGTTACTCTTTATGCACAGATACGCAGTATTTT. This codes for CASSYSLCTDTQYF.

The chain joins TRBV7-2 to TRBJ2-7; D is uncertain. The CDR3 spans 13 residues. Germline-derived CDR1 and CDR2 are SGHTA and FQGNSA. V lost 3 bases and J lost 0, with 6 bases in between. CDR3: CASSLADSYEQYF. DNA of the CDR3: TGTGCCAGCAGCTTGGCAGACTCCTACGAGCAGTACTTC.

The chain combines TRBV2 with TRBJ2-1; 12 nucleotides agree with TRBD2. J was trimmed by 9 bases and V by 8 bases; bases with no gene match: 5. CDR1 is SNHLY, CDR2 FYNNEI, per germline. The CDR3 sequence is 13 residues long. The CDR3 DNA reads TGTGCCAGCTCGACTAGCGGGAGACCTGAGCAGTTCTTC. Translated, it gives CASSTSGRPEQFF.

This clone was observed a few times. The gene calls are TRBV29-1 and TRBJ1-1, with D maybe TRBD1 (6 bases). The germline gives CDR1 SQVTM, CDR2 ANQGSEA. V lost 6 bases to trimming and J lost 1 base, with 18 bases between them. This CDR3 has 15 residues. CDR3 sequence: CSVLERTESNTEAFF. In nucleotides, the CDR3 is TGCAGCGTCCTCGAGAGGACAGAATCGAACACTGAAGCTTTCTTT.

This clone was seen more than once but under ten times. V usage is TRBV7-9 and J usage is TRBJ2-7, with 8 positions matching TRBD1. CDR1 SEHNR and CDR2 FQNEAQ come from the germline V gene (reference sequence). The CDR3 has 12 residues. Trimming cost V 6 bases and J 6 bases; bases outside gene matches: 4. The CDR3 DNA reads as TGTGCCAGCAGGACACAGGGGGGCGAGCAGTACTTC. Translated: CASRTQGGEQYF.

The chain links TRBV27 to TRBJ2-5, with a possible D match to TRBD1 (7 bases). Trimming shortened V by 1 base and J by 2 bases, and 14 bases separated the two germline ends. Per germline, CDR1 MNHEY and CDR2 SMNVEV (reference sequence). There are 16 residues in the CDR3. Here the CDR3 reads CASSLLGRGAQETQYF. CDR3 nucleotides: TGTGCCAGCAGTTTATTAGGCAGGGGGGCTCAAGAGACCCAGTACTTC.

The chain has TRBV9 and TRBJ2-2; TRBD2 aligns across 9 bases. The V segment lost 0 bases and the J segment 4 bases; nucleotides outside the gene matches: 7. CDR1 and CDR2 from the germline V gene are SGDLS and YYNGEE. CDR3 length: 17 amino acids. The CDR3, as DNA: TGTGCCAGCAGCGTAGTTAGCGGGAGAGGTGGCACCGGGGAGCTGTTTTTT. Its translation is CASSVVSGRGGTGELFF.

The rearrangement uses TRBV29-1 and TRBJ2-7; possible D gene TRBD2, 6 bases. Deletions cut 6 bases from V and 7 bases from J, with 19 bases between. This CDR3 is built from 13 residues. The V gene's germline CDR1 is SQVTM and CDR2 ANQGSEA. The CDR3 is CSVWFGGTLEQYF. In nucleotides, the CDR3 is TGCAGCGTGTGGTTTGGCGGGACGTTGGAGCAGTACTTC.

The V and J genes are TRBV23-1 and TRBJ1-5; D not resolved. TRBV23-1 is classed as an ORF, of uncertain function. The CDR3 covers 16 residues. The V end was cut by 0 bases, the J end by 0 bases, with 9 bases between. The CDR3 coding sequence is TGCGCCAGCAGTCAATCCCGAGAATATAGCAATCAGCCCCAGCATTTT. Translation: CASSQSREYSNQPQHF.

The V call is TRBV7-3, the J call TRBJ2-1, with TRBD2 as a possible D gene (7 bases). This CDR3 comprises 15 residues. From germline, CDR1 is SGHTA and CDR2 FQGTGA. V lost 2 bases and J lost 2, with 10 bases in between. In DNA form, the CDR3 reads TGTGCCAGCAGCTTAGCGGGGGCGACCTACAATGAGCAGTTCTTC. Its translation is CASSLAGATYNEQFF.

The rearrangement uses TRBV6-1 and TRBJ1-4; 8 bases map to TRBD1. Germline CDR1 and CDR2: MNHNS and SASEGT. The trim removed 2 bases at V and 5 bases at J, leaving 7 bases unmatched. The CDR3 contains 16 residues. CDR3 loop: CASSEYPRGRNEKLFF. CDR3 sequence (DNA): TGTGCCAGCAGTGAATATCCCAGGGGGCGCAATGAAAAACTGTTTTTT.

The chain links TRBV25-1 to TRBJ1-3, with TRBD1 as a possible D gene (6 bases). The CDR3 is 16 amino acids. The ends were cut back, 1 base at V and 1 base at J, with 11 bases in the middle. Germline assignment: CDR1 MGHDK and CDR2 SYGVNS. CDR3: CASSESRGTSGNTIYF. CDR3 nucleotides: TGTGCCAGCAGTGAATCCAGGGGAACTTCTGGAAACACCATATATTTT.

Written as DNA, the CDR3 is TGTGCCAGTAGTAACCAGCGTGGGAGCGGGAGTAGCTCCTACGAGCAGTACTTC. It specifies CASSNQRGSGSSSYEQYF. The chain uses TRBV19 and TRBJ2-7, with 8 bases fitting TRBD2. V gave up 4 bases and J gave up 0 bases; unmatched junction bases: 14. The CDR3 covers 18 residues. Germline CDR1 is LNHDA and CDR2 is SQIVND (reference sequence). The variable domain in full, completed from reference TRBV19 and TRBJ2-7, reads DGGITQSPKYLFRKEGQNVTLSCEQNLNHDAMYWYRQDPGQGLRLIYYSQIVNDFQKGDIAEGYSVSREKKESFPLTVTSAQKNPTAFYLCASSNQRGSGSSSYEQYFGPGTRLTVT.

V and J are TRBV2 and TRBJ1-3; D possibly corresponds to TRBD1 (6 bases). The germline V gene has CDR1 SNHLY and CDR2 FYNNEI. Trimming took off 4 bases at V and 3 bases at J, with 13 bases between the two ends. CDR3 length: 15 residues. CDR3 sequence: CASSGDKGVGNTIYF. CDR3 coding DNA: TGTGCCAGCAGTGGGGACAAGGGGGTTGGAAACACCATATATTTT.

The chain has TRBV4-3 and TRBJ2-3, with TRBD2 matching over 12 bases. The CDR3 sequence is 15 residues long. The junction had 3 bases not matched to a gene; V was cut back by 4 bases and J by 4 bases. Looked up from germline, CDR1 is LGHNA and CDR2 is YSLEER. DNA of the CDR3: TGCGCCAGCAGCCCGCTAGCGGGGGGGTCAGATACGCAGTATTTT. Translation gives CASSPLAGGSDTQYF.

The J gene is TRBJ2-7, the V gene TRBV4-1; 8 positions agree with TRBD2. The CDR3 contains 16 residues. Germline CDR1 reads MGHRA; CDR2 reads YSYEKL. Trimming took 3 bases from V and 3 from J; bases not matched to a gene: 10. CDR3 sequence: CASSQTYSGDNYEQYF. In nucleotides, the CDR3 is TGCGCCAGCAGCCAGACATATAGCGGGGACAACTACGAGCAGTACTTC.

The gene calls are TRBV6-5 and TRBJ2-2; 8 nucleotides match TRBD1. This CDR3 region has 15 residues. V dropped 6 bases and J dropped 8; count of bases not matched to a gene: 11. Germline CDR1 is MNHEY and CDR2 is SVGAGI. CDR3: CASRQRTGRTGELFF. The DNA for the CDR3 is TGTGCCAGCAGGCAAAGGACAGGGCGGACGGGGGAGCTGTTTTTT.

This chain connects TRBV28 to TRBJ1-2; D is undetermined. Trimming shortened V by 6 bases and J by 2 bases, and 7 bases separated the two germline ends. CDR3 length: 12 residues. Germline-derived CDR1 and CDR2 are MDHEN and SYDVKM. DNA of the CDR3: TGTGCCAGCAGCTCGGGGAACTATGGCTACACCTTC. Protein product: CASSSGNYGYTF.

The V gene is TRBV5-1, the J gene TRBJ2-1; no reliable D call. The germline gives CDR1 SGHRS, CDR2 YFSETQ. V lost 0 bases and J 0 bases, leaving 4 bases between the germline ends. This CDR3 contains 14 residues. The CDR3 here is CASSLESSYNEQFF. DNA for the CDR3: TGCGCCAGCAGCTTGGAGAGCTCCTACAATGAGCAGTTCTTC.